This TCR beta chain is drawn from a study of T-cell reconstitution after alpha-beta-depleted transplantation in children. Study-level results: There were some patients whose high TCRbeta diversity at day 60 came from surviving recipient T cells and thymic progenitors. About two months after transplant, alpha-beta T cells reportedly came from several hundred expanded graft clones. Newly produced T cells mostly accounted for T-cell counts and diversity one year post-transplant.

The TCRbeta library was prepared with unique molecular identifiers. One entry per CDR3 protein, called by TCRdb with MiXCR from the PCR reads. The profile shows approximately 230,000 distinct CDR3 sequences, roughly a quarter of them singletons. The germline V gene encodes CDR1 DFQATT and CDR2 SNEGSKA (reference sequence). There are 12 residues in the CDR3. V lost 5 bases and J lost 6, with 13 bases in between. Concerning this clonotype: Its specificity is not known.

The receptor was derived from a girl aged 2 to 10 with Fanconi anemia, due to receive a stem cell transplant. The rearrangement uses TRBV20-1 and TRBJ1-2; no clear D. Sequencing was performed on PBMCs, taken before TCRalphabeta/CD19-depleted stem cell transplant. The CDR3 loop reads CSARWERNGYTF. The CDR3 DNA sequence: TGCAGTGCTCGGTGGGAAAGAAATGGCTACACCTTC.